This T cell receptor (beta chain) was captured by sequencing in a study of cytomegalovirus exposure and HLA in healthy donors. About the research overall: An earlier analysis found roughly 100 million unique TCR beta sequences from roughly 170 million T cells. Overall study findings and caveats: In a later analysis, the majority of CMV-associated beta chains seemingly showed HLA restriction. In an earlier analysis, about 87% or about 30%: the productive usage of most TCR beta V segments.

As concerns this clone: What it binds is not known.

Germline V gene sequence: CDR1 MDHEN, CDR2 SYDVKM. Trimming left V 6 bases short and J 6 bases short, with 14 bases between. CDR3 length equals 13 residues. Both 60 Vbeta primers and 13 Jbeta primers went into the PCR. Using immunoSEQ multiplex PCR, the repertoire was profiled, and TCRdb retains in-frame clones only, with some absent. The sample includes roughly 170,000 clones, around 81% seen only once; the top ten take around 2.4%. The receptor's source is a woman younger than 45 in good health and CMV-seronegative. The chain couples TRBV28 to TRBJ1-1, with D perhaps matching TRBD1 (5 bases). The sequencing sample was made of PBMCs. The CDR3 DNA follows: TGTGCCAGCAGCCCCGCGGCAGGGTCTGAAGCTTTCTTT. It is translated as CASSPAAGSEAFF. The full variable domain, rest sourced from reference TRBV28 and TRBJ1-1, is DVKVTQSSRYLVKRTGEKVFLECVQDMDHENMFWYRQDPGLGLRLIYFSYDVKMKEKGDIPEGYSVSREKKERFSLILESASTNQTSMYLCASSPAAGSEAFFGQGTRLTVV.